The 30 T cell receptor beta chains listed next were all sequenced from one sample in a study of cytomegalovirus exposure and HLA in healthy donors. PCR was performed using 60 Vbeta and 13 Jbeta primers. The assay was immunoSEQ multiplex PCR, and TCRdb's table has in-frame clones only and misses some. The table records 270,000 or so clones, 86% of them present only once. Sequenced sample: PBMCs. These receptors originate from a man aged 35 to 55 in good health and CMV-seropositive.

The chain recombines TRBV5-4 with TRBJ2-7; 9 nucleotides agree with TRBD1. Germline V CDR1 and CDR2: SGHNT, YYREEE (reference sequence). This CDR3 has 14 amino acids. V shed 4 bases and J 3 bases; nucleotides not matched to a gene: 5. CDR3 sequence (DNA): TGTGCCAGCAGCGCCAGGACAGGGGACTACGAGCAGTACTTC. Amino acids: CASSARTGDYEQYF.

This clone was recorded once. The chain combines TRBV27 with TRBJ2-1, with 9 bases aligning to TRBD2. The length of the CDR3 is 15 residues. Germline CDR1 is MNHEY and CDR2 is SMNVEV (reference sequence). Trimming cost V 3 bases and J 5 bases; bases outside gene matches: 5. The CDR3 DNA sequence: TGTGCCAGCAGTTTCGCTAGCGGGGTGAACAATGAGCAGTTCTTC. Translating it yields CASSFASGVNNEQFF.

This CDR3 reads CASSLVQGGYTF. As DNA, the CDR3 is TGTGCCAGCAGCTTAGTACAGGGAGGCTACACCTTC. This rearrangement joins TRBV7-9 to TRBJ1-2; possible D gene TRBD1, 6 bases. The CDR3 contains 12 residues. V was pared by 1 base and J by 8 bases, with 8 bases between. Germline CDR1 and CDR2: SEHNR and FQNEAQ (reference sequence).

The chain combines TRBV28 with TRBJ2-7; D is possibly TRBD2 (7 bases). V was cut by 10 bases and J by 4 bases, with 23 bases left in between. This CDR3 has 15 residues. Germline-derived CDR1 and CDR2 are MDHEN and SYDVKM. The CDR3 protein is CATLPGGRALYEQYF. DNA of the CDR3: TGTGCCACACTACCGGGGGGCAGGGCCTTATACGAGCAGTACTTC.

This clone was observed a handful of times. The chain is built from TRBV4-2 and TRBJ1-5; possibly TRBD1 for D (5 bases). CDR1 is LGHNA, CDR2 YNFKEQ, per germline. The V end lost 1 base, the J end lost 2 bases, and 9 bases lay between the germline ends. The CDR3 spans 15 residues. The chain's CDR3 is CASSQVGGGNQPQHF. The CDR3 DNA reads TGTGCCAGCAGCCAAGTGGGGGGAGGCAATCAGCCCCAGCATTTT.

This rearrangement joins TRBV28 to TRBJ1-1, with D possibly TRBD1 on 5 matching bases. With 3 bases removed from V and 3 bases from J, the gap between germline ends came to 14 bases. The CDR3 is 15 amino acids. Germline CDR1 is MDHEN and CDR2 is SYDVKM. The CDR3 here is CASSFLWGGHTEAFF. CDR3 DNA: TGTGCCAGCAGTTTTTTGTGGGGGGGTCACACTGAAGCTTTCTTT.

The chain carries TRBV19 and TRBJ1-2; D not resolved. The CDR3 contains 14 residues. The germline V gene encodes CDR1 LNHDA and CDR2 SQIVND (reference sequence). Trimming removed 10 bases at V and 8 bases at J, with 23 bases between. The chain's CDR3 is CATPSSGGLSGYTF. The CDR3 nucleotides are TGTGCCACCCCATCGTCGGGAGGGCTCTCCGGCTACACCTTC. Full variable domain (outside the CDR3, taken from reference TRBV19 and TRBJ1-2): DGGITQSPKYLFRKEGQNVTLSCEQNLNHDAMYWYRQDPGQGLRLIYYSQIVNDFQKGDIAEGYSVSREKKESFPLTVTSAQKNPTAFYLCATPSSGGLSGYTFGSGTRLTVV.

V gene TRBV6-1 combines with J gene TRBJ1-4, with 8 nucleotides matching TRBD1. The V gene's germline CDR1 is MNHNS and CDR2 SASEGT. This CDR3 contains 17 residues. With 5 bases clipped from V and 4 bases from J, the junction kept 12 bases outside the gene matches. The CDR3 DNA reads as TGTGCCAGCAGTCAAGGGGACAGGAAGGGGGGTAATGAAAAACTGTTTTTT. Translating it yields CASSQGDRKGGNEKLFF.

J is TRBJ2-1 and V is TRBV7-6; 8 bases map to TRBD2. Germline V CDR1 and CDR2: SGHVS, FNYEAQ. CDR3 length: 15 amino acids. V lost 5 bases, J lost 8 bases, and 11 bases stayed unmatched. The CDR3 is CASSAGLVPSDEQFF. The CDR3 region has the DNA TGTGCCAGCAGCGCGGGACTAGTTCCCTCAGATGAGCAGTTCTTC. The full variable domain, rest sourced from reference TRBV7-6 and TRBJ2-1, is GAGVSQSPRYKVTKRGQDVALRCDPISGHVSLYWYRQALGQGPEFLTYFNYEAQQDKSGLPNDRFSAERPEGSISTLTIQRTEQRDSAMYRCASSAGLVPSDEQFFGPGTRLTVL.

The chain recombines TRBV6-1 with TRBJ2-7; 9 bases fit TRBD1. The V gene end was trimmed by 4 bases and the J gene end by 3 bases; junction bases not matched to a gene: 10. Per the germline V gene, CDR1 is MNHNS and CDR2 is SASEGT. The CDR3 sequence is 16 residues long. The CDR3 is CASSGRGGTGLYEQYF. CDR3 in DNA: TGTGCCAGCAGTGGCCGGGGTGGGACAGGGCTCTACGAGCAGTACTTC.

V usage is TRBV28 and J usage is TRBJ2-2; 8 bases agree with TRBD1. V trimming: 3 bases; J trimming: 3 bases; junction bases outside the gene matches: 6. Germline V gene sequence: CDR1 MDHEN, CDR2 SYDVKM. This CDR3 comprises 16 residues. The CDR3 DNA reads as TGTGCCAGCAGTTTTGCAGGGGGCATATACACCGGGGAGCTGTTTTTT. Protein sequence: CASSFAGGIYTGELFF.

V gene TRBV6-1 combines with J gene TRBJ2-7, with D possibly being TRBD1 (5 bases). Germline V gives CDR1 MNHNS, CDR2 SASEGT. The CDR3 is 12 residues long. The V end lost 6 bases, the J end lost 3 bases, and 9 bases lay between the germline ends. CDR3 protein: CASSPTVYEQYF. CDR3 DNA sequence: TGTGCCAGCAGCCCGACAGTCTACGAGCAGTACTTC.

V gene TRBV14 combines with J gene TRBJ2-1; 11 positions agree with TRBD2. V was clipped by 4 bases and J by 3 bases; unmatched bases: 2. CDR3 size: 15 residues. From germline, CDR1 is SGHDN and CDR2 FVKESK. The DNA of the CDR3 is TGTGCCAGCAGCCGTACTAGCGGGAGCTACAATGAGCAGTTCTTC. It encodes CASSRTSGSYNEQFF.

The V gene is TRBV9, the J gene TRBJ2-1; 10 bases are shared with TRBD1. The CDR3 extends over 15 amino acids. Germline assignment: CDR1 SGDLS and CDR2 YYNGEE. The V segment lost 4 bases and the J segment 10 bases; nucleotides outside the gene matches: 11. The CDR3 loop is CASSRPGTGEVEQFF. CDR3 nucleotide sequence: TGTGCCAGCAGCCGTCCCGGGACAGGGGAGGTCGAGCAGTTCTTC. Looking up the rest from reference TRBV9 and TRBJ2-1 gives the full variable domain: DSGVTQTPKHLITATGQRVTLRCSPRSGDLSVYWYQQSLDQGLQFLIQYYNGEERAKGNILERFSAQQFPDLHSELNLSSLELGDSALYFCASSRPGTGEVEQFFGPGTRLTVL.

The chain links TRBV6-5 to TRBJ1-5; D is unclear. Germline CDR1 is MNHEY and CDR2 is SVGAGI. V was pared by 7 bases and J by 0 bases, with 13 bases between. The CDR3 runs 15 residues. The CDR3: CASNSGKYSNQPQHF. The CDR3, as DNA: TGTGCCAGCAATTCCGGGAAATATAGCAATCAGCCCCAGCATTTT.

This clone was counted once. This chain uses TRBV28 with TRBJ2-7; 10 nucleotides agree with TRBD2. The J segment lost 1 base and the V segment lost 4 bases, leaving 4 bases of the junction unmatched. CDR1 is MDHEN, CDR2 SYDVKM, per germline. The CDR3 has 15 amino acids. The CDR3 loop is CASSYLAGVSYEQYF. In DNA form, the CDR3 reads TGTGCCAGCAGTTATCTAGCGGGAGTATCCTACGAGCAGTACTTC.

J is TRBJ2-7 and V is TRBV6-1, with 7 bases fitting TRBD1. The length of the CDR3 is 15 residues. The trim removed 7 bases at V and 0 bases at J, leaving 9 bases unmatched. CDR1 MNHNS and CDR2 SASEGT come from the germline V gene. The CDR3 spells CASILGQRSSYEQYF. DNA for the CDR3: TGTGCCAGCATCTTGGGACAGAGGAGCTCCTACGAGCAGTACTTC.

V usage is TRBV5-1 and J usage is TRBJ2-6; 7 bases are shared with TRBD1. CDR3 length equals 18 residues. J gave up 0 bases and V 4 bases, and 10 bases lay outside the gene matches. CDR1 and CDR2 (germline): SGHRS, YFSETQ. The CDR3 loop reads CASSPRQGGRSGANVLTF. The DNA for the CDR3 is TGCGCCAGCAGCCCTAGACAGGGCGGACGCTCTGGGGCCAACGTCCTGACTTTC.

The CDR3 here is CASSIAEFYEQYF. The CDR3 DNA is TGTGCCAGTAGTATCGCGGAGTTCTACGAGCAGTACTTC. The chain recombines TRBV19 with TRBJ2-7; D unclear. This CDR3 has 13 residues. Trimming stripped 3 bases from V and 3 bases from J, with 9 bases between. Germline-derived CDR1 and CDR2 are LNHDA and SQIVND (reference sequence).

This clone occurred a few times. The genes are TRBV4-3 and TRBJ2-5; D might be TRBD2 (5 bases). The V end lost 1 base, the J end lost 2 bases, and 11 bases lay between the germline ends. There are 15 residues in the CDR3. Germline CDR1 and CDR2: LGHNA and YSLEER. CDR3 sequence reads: CASSQAYRTQETQYF. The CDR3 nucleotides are TGCGCCAGCAGCCAAGCGTATCGGACTCAAGAGACCCAGTACTTC.

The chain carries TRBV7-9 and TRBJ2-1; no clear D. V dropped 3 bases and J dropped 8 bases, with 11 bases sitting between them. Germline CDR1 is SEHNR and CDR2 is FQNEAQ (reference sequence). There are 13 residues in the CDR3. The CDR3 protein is CASSFDSFYEQFF. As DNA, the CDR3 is TGTGCCAGCAGCTTCGATAGCTTCTATGAGCAGTTCTTC.

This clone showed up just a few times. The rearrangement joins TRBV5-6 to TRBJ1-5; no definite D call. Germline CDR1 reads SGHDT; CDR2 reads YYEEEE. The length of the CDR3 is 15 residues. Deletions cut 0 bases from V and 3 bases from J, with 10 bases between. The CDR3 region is CASSLALADNQPQHF. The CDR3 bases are TGTGCCAGCAGCTTGGCTTTGGCTGACAATCAGCCCCAGCATTTT.

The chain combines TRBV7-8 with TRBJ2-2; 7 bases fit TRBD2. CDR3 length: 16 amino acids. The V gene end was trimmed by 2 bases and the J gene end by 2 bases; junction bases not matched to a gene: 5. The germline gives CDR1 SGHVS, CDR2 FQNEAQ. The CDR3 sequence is CASSLSGGSNTGELFF. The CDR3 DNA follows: TGTGCCAGCAGCTTATCGGGCGGGAGCAACACCGGGGAGCTGTTTTTT.

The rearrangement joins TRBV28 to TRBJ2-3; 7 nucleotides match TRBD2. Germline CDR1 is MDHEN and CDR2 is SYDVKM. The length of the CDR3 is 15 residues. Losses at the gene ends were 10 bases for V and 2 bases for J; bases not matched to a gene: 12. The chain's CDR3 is CATAPPAGDTDTQYF. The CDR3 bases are TGTGCCACCGCCCCGCCGGCGGGAGACACAGATACGCAGTATTTT.

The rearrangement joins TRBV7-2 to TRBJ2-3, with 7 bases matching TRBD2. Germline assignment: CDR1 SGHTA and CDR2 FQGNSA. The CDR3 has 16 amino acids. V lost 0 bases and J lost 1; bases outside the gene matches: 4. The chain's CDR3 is CASSLAGGLRTDTQYF. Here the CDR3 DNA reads TGTGCCAGCAGCTTAGCGGGAGGGCTTCGCACAGATACGCAGTATTTT.

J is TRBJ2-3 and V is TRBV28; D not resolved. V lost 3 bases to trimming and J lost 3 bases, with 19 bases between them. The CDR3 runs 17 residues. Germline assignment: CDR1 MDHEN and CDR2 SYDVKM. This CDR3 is CASSFRNSKHWTDTQYF. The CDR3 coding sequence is TGTGCCAGCAGTTTTAGAAACAGCAAACATTGGACAGATACGCAGTATTTT.

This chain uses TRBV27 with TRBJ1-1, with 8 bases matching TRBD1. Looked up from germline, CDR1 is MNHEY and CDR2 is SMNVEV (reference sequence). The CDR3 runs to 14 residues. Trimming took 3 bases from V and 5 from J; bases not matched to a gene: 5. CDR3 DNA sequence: TGTGCCAGCAGTTTGCAGGGGGCTCGAACTGAAGCTTTCTTT. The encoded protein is CASSLQGARTEAFF.

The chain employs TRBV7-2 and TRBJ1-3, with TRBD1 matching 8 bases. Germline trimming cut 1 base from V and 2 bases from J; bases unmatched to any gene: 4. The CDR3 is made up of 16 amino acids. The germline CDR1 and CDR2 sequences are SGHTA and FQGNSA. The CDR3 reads CASSLEPRGPGNTIYF. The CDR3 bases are TGTGCCAGCAGCTTAGAACCCAGGGGGCCTGGAAACACCATATATTTT. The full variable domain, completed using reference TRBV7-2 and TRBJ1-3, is GAGVSQSPSNKVTEKGKDVELRCDPISGHTALYWYRQSLGQGLEFLIYFQGNSAPDKSGLPSDRFSAERTGGSVSTLTIQRTQQEDSAVYLCASSLEPRGPGNTIYFGEGSWLTVV.

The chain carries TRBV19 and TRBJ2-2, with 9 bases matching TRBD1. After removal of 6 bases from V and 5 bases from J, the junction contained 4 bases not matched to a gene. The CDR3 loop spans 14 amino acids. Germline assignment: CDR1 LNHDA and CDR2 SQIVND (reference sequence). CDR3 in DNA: TGTGCCAGTAGGCCGGACAGGGGAACCGGGGAGCTGTTTTTT. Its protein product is CASRPDRGTGELFF.

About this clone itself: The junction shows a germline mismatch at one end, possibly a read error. CDR3 DNA: TGTGCCAGCAGCTTGGTGGACAGGGGCTACGAGCGGTACTTC. This sequence encodes CASSLVDRGYERYF. The chain is built from TRBV5-6 and TRBJ2-7; 9 positions match TRBD1. Germline V gene lookup returns CDR1 SGHDT and CDR2 YYEEEE. CDR3 size: 14 residues.